This T cell receptor (beta chain) was identified during a study of T cell changes during pregnancy in multiple sclerosis. CDR1 and CDR2 (germline): LGHNT, FRNRAP. This CDR3 is 13 amino acids long. Some clones are missing from TCRdb's copy, which holds only in-frame ones; the method was immunoSEQ multiplex PCR. This sample has over 30,000 clones, with 89% found just once. Remarks on this clone: Germline is not matched at one junction end, which may reflect a read error.

This chain uses TRBV12-5 with TRBJ1-1; D unresolved. The clonotype comes from a female donor with multiple sclerosis, enrolled in a pregnancy study. The material was CD8+ T cells from peripheral blood mononuclear cells, obtained in the third trimester of pregnancy. Here the CDR3 DNA reads TGTGCTAGTGGTTTGGTACGGAACTCTAAGAGGGTCTTT. Its protein product is CASGLVRNSKRVF.